Listed below are T cell receptor beta chains from one sample, sequenced in a study of cytomegalovirus exposure and HLA in healthy donors. The data were produced by immunoSEQ multiplex PCR, yet TCRdb's version contains in-frame clones alone and is incomplete. The sample carries about 43,000 clones, about 64% recorded once. The sample was PBMCs. Receptors were obtained from a man aged 55 to 70 in good health and CMV-seropositive. CDR3s include the opening cysteine and the closing phenylalanine or tryptophan. The D gene is left open where the match is weak. Clone size is given for some rows only: seen once, a few or many times, or a class if the clone is expanded.

>TRBV6-6|.|15|TRBJ2-7|once
CASSYLGGSGSEQYF
TGTGCCAGCAGTTACCTGGGTGGTTCCGGGAGCGAGCAGTACTTC
>TRBV6-4|.|15|TRBJ2-1|.
CASSAGGTGSNEQFF
TGTGCCAGCAGTGCTGGCGGGACTGGTTCTAATGAGCAGTTCTTC
>TRBV7-2|TRBD1|15|TRBJ1-4|.
CASSSDRGLGEKLFF
TGTGCCAGCAGCTCAGACAGGGGGTTGGGGGAAAAACTGTTTTTT
>TRBV29-1|TRBD2|15|TRBJ2-1|.
CSVEGGDRSYNEQFF
TGCAGCGTTGAGGGGGGGGATAGGTCCTACAATGAGCAGTTCTTC
>TRBV10-2|TRBD2|13|TRBJ2-1|.
CASTTSGRHEQFF
TGCGCCAGCACCACTAGCGGGAGACATGAGCAGTTCTTC
>TRBV11-2|.|14|TRBJ2-2|few
CASSLGQRTGELFF
TGTGCCAGCAGCTTAGGACAGCGCACCGGGGAGCTGTTTTTT
>TRBV10-3|.|13|TRBJ2-7|.
CAISEGGTYEQYF
TGTGCCATCAGTGAGGGCGGTACCTACGAGCAGTACTTC
>TRBV4-3|.|15|TRBJ1-1|few
CASSQDPSPNTEAFF
TGCGCCAGCAGCCAAGATCCCAGTCCGAACACTGAAGCTTTCTTT
>TRBV28|.|12|TRBJ1-5|once
CASKPGNQPQHF
TGTGCCAGCAAGCCGGGGAATCAGCCCCAGCATTTT
>TRBV7-9|TRBD1|16|TRBJ2-2|.
CASSRPTGGATGELFF
TGTGCCAGCAGCCGCCCGACAGGGGGCGCAACCGGGGAGCTGTTTTTT
>TRBV7-9|.|14|TRBJ2-5|.
CASSGIKGQETQYF
TGTGCCAGCAGCGGAATTAAGGGGCAAGAGACCCAGTACTTC
>TRBV28|.|18|TRBJ1-5|.
CASSSIRGGLNSNQPQHF
TGTGCCAGCAGTTCCATCCGGGGGGGCCTAAATAGCAATCAGCCCCAGCATTTT
>TRBV10-1|.|14|TRBJ1-4|.
CASSRSPTNEKLFF
TGCGCCAGCAGCCGAAGCCCAACTAATGAAAAACTGTTTTTT
>TRBV4-3|.|18|TRBJ2-1|few
CASSQDRSGTSPGNEQFF
TGCGCCAGCAGCCAAGATAGGTCAGGGACATCGCCCGGCAATGAGCAGTTCTTC
>TRBV6-5|.|15|TRBJ2-2|.
CASRPRRGMAGELFF
TGTGCCAGCAGACCCCGTAGGGGGATGGCCGGGGAGCTGTTTTTT
>TRBV4-3|TRBD2|16|TRBJ2-3|.
CASSQAASGIGDTQYF
TGCGCCAGCAGCCAAGCTGCTAGCGGGATCGGAGATACGCAGTATTTT
>TRBV2|.|15|TRBJ2-5|.
CASSESRTRQETQYF
TGTGCCAGCAGTGAAAGTAGGACTCGCCAAGAGACCCAGTACTTC
>TRBV5-4|TRBD2|14|TRBJ2-7|.
CASSPGLAGGSQYF
TGTGCCAGCAGCCCCGGACTAGCGGGAGGTTCACAGTACTTC
>TRBV5-6|.|16|TRBJ2-1|.
CASSGITGRGYNEQFF
TGTGCCAGCAGCGGAATTACAGGTAGGGGCTACAATGAGCAGTTCTTC
>TRBV7-9|TRBD2|16|TRBJ2-1|.
CASSLGAGGVYNEQFF
TGTGCCAGTTCCCTTGGGGCGGGAGGGGTCTACAATGAGCAGTTCTTC
>TRBV5-1|TRBD2|15|TRBJ2-5|.
CASSPSGTRQETQYF
TGCGCCAGCAGCCCGTCCGGGACTAGGCAAGAGACCCAGTACTTC
>TRBV4-1|TRBD2|15|TRBJ2-3|.
CASSHLAGSTDTQYF
TGCGCCAGCAGCCACCTAGCGGGGTCCACAGATACGCAGTATTTT
>TRBV2|.|13|TRBJ2-7|.
CASRHPPDYEQYF
TGTGCCAGCAGACATCCCCCCGACTACGAGCAGTACTTC
>TRBV19|.|19|TRBJ1-1|.
CASSLEGFDFLSSGTEAFF
TGTGCCAGTAGTCTGGAGGGGTTCGATTTTTTGTCTTCGGGCACTGAAGCTTTCTTT
>TRBV11-2|TRBD1|15|TRBJ1-1|.
CASSLGDRMNTEAFF
TGTGCCAGCAGCTTAGGGGACAGAATGAACACTGAAGCTTTCTTT
>TRBV7-2|.|17|TRBJ1-1|.
CASSPQPYGGHRAEAFF
TGTGCCAGCAGCCCCCAACCATACGGGGGTCATAGAGCTGAAGCTTTCTTT
>TRBV9|TRBD2|17|TRBJ2-7|.
CASSVAAPGLAAKGLYF
TGTGCCAGCAGCGTAGCTGCTCCGGGACTAGCGGCCAAAGGACTGTACTTC
>TRBV6-6|.|14|TRBJ2-3|few
CASSPPGNTDTQYF
TGTGCCAGCAGTCCCCCGGGAAACACAGATACGCAGTATTTT
>TRBV9|TRBD2|17|TRBJ2-1|few
CASSVGASGIPYNEQFF
TGTGCCAGCAGCGTAGGGGCTAGCGGGATACCCTACAATGAGCAGTTCTTC
>TRBV28|TRBD1|15|TRBJ2-5|.
CASSTGTGVGETQYF
TGTGCCAGCAGTACCGGGACAGGGGTTGGGGAGACCCAGTACTTC
>TRBV5-1|TRBD2|15|TRBJ2-5|.
CASSPGTSGQETQYF
TGCGCCAGCAGCCCGGGCACTAGCGGCCAAGAGACCCAGTACTTC
>TRBV7-9|TRBD2|15|TRBJ2-7|once
CASSSTLAGGYEQYF
TGTGCCAGCAGTTCCACCTTAGCGGGAGGTTACGAGCAGTACTTC
>TRBV6-5|.|16|TRBJ2-6|few
CASSYSALSGANVLTF
TGTGCCAGCAGTTACTCAGCCCTCTCTGGGGCCAACGTCCTGACTTTC
>TRBV7-2|.|15|TRBJ2-2|.
CASSLDFANTGELFF
TGTGCCAGCAGCTTAGACTTCGCGAACACCGGGGAGCTGTTTTTT
>TRBV11-2|TRBD1|18|TRBJ2-7|.
CASSLVVQGARVGYEQYF
TGTGCCAGCAGCTTAGTGGTACAGGGGGCGCGAGTTGGCTACGAGCAGTACTTC
>TRBV29-1|TRBD1|13|TRBJ1-1|.
CSVETGGYTEAFF
TGCAGCGTTGAGACAGGGGGCTACACTGAAGCTTTCTTT
>TRBV29-1|TRBD1|17|TRBJ2-1|.
CSVEGPDRKSSYNEQFF
TGCAGCGTTGAAGGTCCGGACAGGAAAAGCTCCTACAATGAGCAGTTCTTC
>TRBV7-9|TRBD1|16|TRBJ2-5|.
CASSDGPLGQQETQYF
TGTGCCAGCAGCGACGGTCCTCTGGGACAGCAAGAGACCCAGTACTTC
>TRBV4-1|.|15|TRBJ2-5|.
CASSHPLAEGETQYF
TGCGCCAGCAGCCACCCACTAGCAGAGGGGGAGACCCAGTACTTC
>TRBV7-7|.|14|TRBJ2-2|few
CASSQTKFGGELFF
TGTGCCAGCAGTCAAACTAAATTCGGCGGGGAGCTGTTTTTT
>TRBV19|.|14|TRBJ2-7|.
CASSRGQGYYEQYF
TGTGCCAGTAGTAGGGGGCAGGGGTACTACGAGCAGTACTTC
>TRBV14|.|13|TRBJ2-5|.
CASSQFRGETQYF
TGTGCCAGCAGCCAATTCAGGGGTGAGACCCAGTACTTC
>TRBV11-2|TRBD1|17|TRBJ1-1|.
CASSPYRDRGRGTEAFF
TGTGCCAGCAGCCCCTACCGGGACAGGGGGCGTGGGACTGAAGCTTTCTTT
>TRBV7-9|.|16|TRBJ2-1|.
CASSLKPKVALNEQFF
TGTGCCAGCAGCTTAAAGCCGAAGGTAGCTCTCAATGAGCAGTTCTTC
>TRBV27|.|15|TRBJ2-7|.
CASKYSSVFVYEQYF
TGTGCCAGTAAGTATTCGTCGGTCTTCGTCTACGAGCAGTACTTC
>TRBV13|.|16|TRBJ1-1|.
CASSRLLRGGRTEAFF
TGTGCCAGCAGCCGGCTTCTTAGGGGGGGGCGAACTGAAGCTTTCTTT